This T cell receptor beta chain emerged from a study of Ad26.COV2.S vaccination and SARS-CoV-2 variants. Clones were sequenced by immunoSEQ multiplex PCR, and TCRdb holds only the in-frame ones, with some missing. The sample has 200,000 to 300,000 clones; around 85% are singletons. Germline V CDR1 and CDR2: PRHDT, FYEKMQ (reference sequence). J was trimmed by 6 bases and V by 2 bases; bases with no gene match: 9. The CDR3 loop spans 16 amino acids. Treatment of the sample: around 19 received Ad26.COV2.S at low or high dose, single or two shots; roughly five received placebo; per-sample allocation not given. On day 63 after the first injection, vaccine and placebo recipients gave samples.

V and J are TRBV13 and TRBJ1-2; 10 bases are a match to TRBD1. Material: peripheral blood, obtained in a trial of Ad26.COV2.S vaccine versus placebo. The TCR was taken from a person between 18 and 65 years old who received the Ad26.COV2.S COVID-19 vaccine or a placebo. The CDR3 DNA reads as TGTGCCAGCAGCTTAACGGGTACAGGACAGGGGGATGGCTACACCTTC. Residues: CASSLTGTGQGDGYTF.